Sequencing of this T cell receptor (beta chain) was carried out in a study of T cell responses to AZD1222 COVID-19 vaccine. Study outcomes and limitations: Repertoires were obtained solely post-peak T cell response.

Points on this clone: Its antigen is unidentified.

Germline CDR1 is SGDLS and CDR2 is YYNGEE. This CDR3 has 17 amino acids. V dropped 4 bases and J dropped 2; count of bases not matched to a gene: 12. Clones were read by immunoSEQ multiplex PCR, and TCRdb kept only the in-frame ones, dropping some. The sample consists of some 74,000 clones, roughly 85% of them appearing once. The chain carries TRBV9 and TRBJ2-5; 9 nucleotides line up with TRBD1. The sequences come from peripheral blood, collected 28 days after the second AZD1222 dose. This clonotype originated in an adult who received the AZD1222 COVID-19 vaccine. This CDR3 is CASSPDRGLGFQETQYF. For the CDR3, the DNA is TGTGCCAGCAGCCCGGACAGGGGATTGGGGTTTCAAGAGACCCAGTACTTC. The whole variable domain, remainder taken from reference TRBV9 and TRBJ2-5, is DSGVTQTPKHLITATGQRVTLRCSPRSGDLSVYWYQQSLDQGLQFLIQYYNGEERAKGNILERFSAQQFPDLHSELNLSSLELGDSALYFCASSPDRGLGFQETQYFGPGTRLLVL.